These 18 T cell receptor beta chains were all obtained from the same sample, sequenced in a study of T cell responses to AZD1222 COVID-19 vaccine. The table came from immunoSEQ multiplex PCR; TCRdb's copy has only in-frame clones and leaves some out. The data hold more than 75,000 clones, with roughly nine tenths observed a single time. The source was peripheral blood, collected on day 0 of AZD1222 vaccination. These receptors were collected from an adult in good health.

The chain combines TRBV12-3 or TRBV12-4 with TRBJ1-1; D gene ambiguous. This CDR3 is built from 12 residues. Trimming stripped 4 bases from V and 3 bases from J, with 6 bases between. DNA for the CDR3: TGTGCCAGCAGTTCCGGACACACTGAAGCTTTCTTT. This encodes CASSSGHTEAFF.

The V and J genes are TRBV5-1 and TRBJ1-2; D possibly corresponds to TRBD1 (5 bases). The CDR3 consists of 13 residues. With 2 bases removed from V and 4 bases from J, the gap between germline ends came to 9 bases. CDR1 and CDR2 (germline): SGHRS, YFSETQ. The chain's CDR3 is CASSFGDGYGYTF. The CDR3 DNA reads TGCGCCAGCAGCTTCGGGGACGGCTATGGCTACACCTTC.

The chain joins TRBV20-1 to TRBJ1-1; D not resolved. Trimming removed 6 bases from V and 1 base from J, with 3 bases in between. Germline V gene lookup returns CDR1 DFQATT and CDR2 SNEGSKA (reference sequence). The CDR3 length is 10 residues. The CDR3 loop is CSATNTEAFF. CDR3 in DNA: TGCAGTGCAACGAACACTGAAGCTTTCTTT.

The gene calls are TRBV18 and TRBJ2-7; D not certain. The CDR3 is 13 residues long. The V end lost 3 bases, the J end lost 6 bases, and 12 bases lay between the germline ends. Germline CDR1 reads KGHSH; CDR2 reads LQKENI. CDR3 bases: TGTGCCAGCTCACCGGCGGTGCTCGGCGAGCAGTACTTC. This codes for CASSPAVLGEQYF.

The chain recombines TRBV28 with TRBJ1-2; D may be TRBD1 (5 bases). The CDR3 loop spans 12 amino acids. Germline assignment: CDR1 MDHEN and CDR2 SYDVKM. V gave up 6 bases and J gave up 4 bases, with 9 bases separating them. The DNA for the CDR3 is TGTGCCAGCAGCGGGACGGTCTATGGCTACACCTTC. Protein sequence: CASSGTVYGYTF.

The chain is built from TRBV5-1 and TRBJ1-1; D remains unclear. With 6 bases removed from V and 2 bases from J, the gap between germline ends came to 11 bases. CDR1 and CDR2 from the germline V gene are SGHRS and YFSETQ. This CDR3 spans 13 amino acids. CDR3 nucleotides: TGCGCCAGCAAGCAGGCGATTAACACTGAAGCTTTCTTT. Protein product: CASKQAINTEAFF.

The chain recombines TRBV18 with TRBJ1-2; 7 positions match TRBD1. The trim removed 3 bases at V and 3 bases at J, leaving 4 bases unmatched. The germline V gene encodes CDR1 KGHSH and CDR2 LQKENI. The CDR3 length is 14 residues. This chain's CDR3 is CASSPTGDHYGYTF. The CDR3 DNA sequence: TGTGCCAGCTCACCCACAGGGGACCACTATGGCTACACCTTC.

J is TRBJ1-3 and V is TRBV15, with D perhaps matching TRBD1 (5 bases). V was clipped by 1 base and J by 2 bases, with 9 bases between them. The CDR3 consists of 15 residues. In germline, CDR1 is LNHNV, CDR2 YYDKDF (reference sequence). The CDR3, as DNA: TGTGCCACCAGCAGAGGAAGGGACGCTGGAAACACCATATATTTT. Protein product: CATSRGRDAGNTIYF. Together with reference TRBV15 and TRBJ1-3, the CDR3 gives the full variable domain: DAMVIQNPRYQVTQFGKPVTLSCSQTLNHNVMYWYQQKSSQAPKLLFHYYDKDFNNEADTPDNFQSRRPNTSFCFLDIRSPGLGDTAMYLCATSRGRDAGNTIYFGEGSWLTVV.

The V gene is TRBV5-1, the J gene TRBJ1-6; D unclear. The CDR3 is 14 residues long. CDR1 and CDR2 from the germline V gene are SGHRS and YFSETQ. The V and J ends lost 4 bases and 10 bases respectively, with 15 bases between them. The CDR3 DNA reads TGCGCCAGCAGCCTGACCTCGGAGGGCTCACCCCTCCACTTT. Translation gives CASSLTSEGSPLHF.

For the CDR3, the DNA is TGTGCCAGTAGTACGGAGGCTGGAAACACCATATATTTT. Residues: CASSTEAGNTIYF. This chain links TRBV19 with TRBJ1-3; D not certain. CDR1 is LNHDA, CDR2 SQIVND, per germline (reference sequence). V was shortened by 4 bases and J by 2 bases, with 6 bases between the two germline ends. The CDR3 is made up of 13 amino acids.

J is TRBJ1-1 and V is TRBV21-1; whether TRBD1, the table's D call, matches the DNA was not checked. TRBV21-1 counts as a pseudogene. The CDR3 is 18 residues long. As DNA, the CDR3 is TGTGCCAGCAGCAAAGTGAGTAGGGACAGGGGGATCAGCACTGAAGCTTTCTTT. This codes for CASSKVSRDRGISTEAFF.

J is TRBJ1-6 and V is TRBV2; D gene ambiguous. Germline CDR1 and CDR2: SNHLY and FYNNEI. CDR3 length: 14 residues. The V and J ends lost 4 bases and 8 bases respectively, with 12 bases between them. The CDR3 DNA is TGTGCCAGCAGTGCGGCAACGAGGGATTCACCCCTCCACTTT. Its protein product is CASSAATRDSPLHF. Full variable domain (missing parts from reference TRBV2 and TRBJ1-6): EPEVTQTPSHQVTQMGQEVILRCVPISNHLYFYWYRQILGQKVEFLVSFYNNEISEKSEIFDDQFSVERPDGSNFTLKIRSTKLEDSAMYFCASSAATRDSPLHFGNGTRLTVT.

V and J are TRBV7-6 and TRBJ2-4; no firm D call. The CDR3 loop spans 11 amino acids. Looked up from germline, CDR1 is SGHVS and CDR2 is FNYEAQ. The V end lost 1 base, the J end lost 8 bases, and 3 bases lay between the germline ends. The CDR3 spells CASSLGDIQYF. The CDR3 region has the DNA TGTGCCAGCAGCTTAGGGGACATTCAGTACTTC.

The count of this clone is one. The J gene is TRBJ2-5, the V gene TRBV18; no firm D call. Germline CDR1 KGHSH, CDR2 LQKENI. Trimming left V 4 bases short and J 0 bases short, with 18 bases between. The CDR3 runs 17 residues. The CDR3 protein is CASSQTAFNPYQETQYF. The CDR3 DNA reads TGTGCCAGCTCACAAACGGCCTTCAACCCGTACCAAGAGACCCAGTACTTC.

The J gene is TRBJ1-2, the V gene TRBV7-2; D uncertain. Germline V gene sequence: CDR1 SGHTA, CDR2 FQGNSA. The V gene lost 2 bases and the J gene lost 2 bases, with 3 bases spanning the gap. This CDR3 comprises 12 residues. The CDR3 region has the DNA TGTGCCAGCAGCTTATCAAACTATGGCTACACCTTC. Its protein product is CASSLSNYGYTF. Based on the CDR3 plus reference TRBV7-2 and TRBJ1-2, the full variable domain is GAGVSQSPSNKVTEKGKDVELRCDPISGHTALYWYRQSLGQGLEFLIYFQGNSAPDKSGLPSDRFSAERTGGSVSTLTIQRTQQEDSAVYLCASSLSNYGYTFGSGTRLTVV.

The chain combines TRBV5-1 with TRBJ1-2; TRBD1 matches 9 bases. Germline V CDR1 and CDR2: SGHRS, YFSETQ. The CDR3 totals 15 residues. V lost 4 bases and J lost 4; bases outside the gene matches: 8. CDR3 region: CASSAGTGIFYGYTF. CDR3 bases: TGCGCCAGCAGCGCCGGGACAGGGATCTTCTATGGCTACACCTTC.

CDR3: CASSTDLWNTEAFF. The CDR3 DNA is TGTGCCAGCAGCACTGACCTATGGAACACTGAAGCTTTCTTT. This sequence joins TRBV5-4 and TRBJ1-1; D is undetermined. V was clipped by 4 bases and J by 1 base, with 11 bases between them. Germline assignment: CDR1 SGHNT and CDR2 YYREEE (reference sequence). This CDR3 is built from 14 residues.

This clone was seen a few times. CDR3 region: CASSLQTYEQYF. The CDR3 DNA is TGTGCCAGCAGCTTACAGACCTACGAGCAGTACTTC. V gene TRBV5-6 combines with J gene TRBJ2-7; D not certain. The CDR3 runs 12 residues. Trimming removed 2 bases from V and 2 bases from J, with 5 bases in between. Germline CDR1 SGHDT, CDR2 YYEEEE.